The clone carrying this T cell receptor beta chain was counted once. Its cognate antigen is unknown. The same CDR3 can be traced to other DNA sequences in this sample. This specimen belongs to a study of shared clonotypes between healthy human individuals. Study results and caveats: Clonotype sharing levels among donors were expected to vary with sequencing depth. Non-shared clonotypes displayed generation probabilities falling below those of clonotypes present in all four donors.

CDR1 SEHNR and CDR2 FQNEAQ come from the germline V gene (reference sequence). Trimming at V came to 5 bases and at J to 5 bases, leaving 6 bases not matched to a gene. The CDR3 is made up of 16 amino acids. The test was conducted at deep level. Each PCR replicate from the sorted subsets contained about 200 ng DNA, which is some 31,000 T cell genomes. Data came from immunoSEQ multiplex PCR; TCRdb stores just in-frame clones and leaves some out. This table holds roughly 2 million clones, approximately 94% found once. Only CD45RO-negative cells positively selected for CCR7 counted as naive CD8 cells, so terminally differentiated effector memory CD45RA+ cells were excluded.

The receptor's source is a man between 18 and 35 years old in good health. The V gene is TRBV7-9, the J gene TRBJ2-5; TRBD2 matches 15 bases. Sequenced material: naive CD8+ T cells sorted from blood. CDR3 amino acids: CASSLGLAGGSETQYF. CDR3 nucleotides: TGTGCCAGCAGCCTGGGACTAGCGGGGGGATCGGAGACCCAGTACTTC. The full variable domain, in which reference TRBV7-9 and TRBJ2-5 provide the parts outside the CDR3, is DTGVSQNPRHKITKRGQNVTFRCDPISEHNRLYWYRQTLGQGPEFLTYFQNEAQLEKSRLLSDRFSAERPKGSFSTLEIQRTEQGDSAMYLCASSLGLAGGSETQYFGPGTRLLVL.